This record looks at one T cell receptor beta chain sequence and its context. Healthy donors served as the controls. They were matched for age and sex. Reverse transcription of 0.5 to 1 ug RNA used random hexamers. immunoSEQ multiplex PCR amplified TCR beta CDR3 across 54 Vbeta, 13 Jbeta. Via MiXCR, TCRdb re-called the immunoSEQ multiplex PCR reads, giving one row per CDR3 protein. The sample lists 90,000 to 150,000 distinct CDR3 sequences; less than 95% were seen once. The CDR3 spans 16 residues. Trimming at V came to 4 bases and at J to 5 bases, leaving 10 bases not matched to a gene. The germline CDR1 and CDR2 sequences are SGHTA and FQGNSA. The record originates from a study of CD8 T cells in Susac syndrome.

The gene calls are TRBV7-2 and TRBJ2-1, with TRBD1 identical over 8 bases. This receptor was obtained from a human donor in good health. The sequencing sample was made of CD4+ T cells from PBMCs. This CDR3 reads CASSYAGTGGNNEQFF. The CDR3 nucleotides read TGTGCCAGCAGCTATGCCGGGACAGGAGGGAACAATGAGCAGTTCTTC. The variable domain in full, with the rest retrieved from reference TRBV7-2 and TRBJ2-1, is GAGVSQSPSNKVTEKGKDVELRCDPISGHTALYWYRQSLGQGLEFLIYFQGNSAPDKSGLPSDRFSAERTGGSVSTLTIQRTQQEDSAVYLCASSYAGTGGNNEQFFGPGTRLTVL.